Reported below is one T cell receptor beta chain. It lacks a known antigen. The record has no base qualities; no much larger clone is one base away. This entry belongs to a study of control samples from healthy donors and cancer patients (dated by TCRdb to 2018 to 2021). Library preparation employed the immunoSEQ multiplex PCR assay. Here the immuneACCESS table is served through TCRdb, limited to in-frame sequences with V and J called. Missing clones are a known gap in these copies; in checked studies unresolved V genes cover under half, and the rest lacks a known reason. Recorded for this sample are about 130,000 clones; about nine tenths of them occurred a single time. The ten largest clones take up roughly 2.1% of the sample. CDR1 is given as MNHEY and CDR2 as SVGAGI, both from the germline V gene. V trim: 10 bases; J trim: 9 bases; unmatched bases: 16. The cysteine opens and the phenylalanine closes a CDR3 of 14 amino acids. The read is trimmed to its CDR3 DNA, 42 bases read in frame from base 1.

The TCR was taken from a woman aged 45 to 65 in good health. Input material: blood. The V gene is TRBV6-5 and the J gene is TRBJ1-1, with 8 central nucleotides matching TRBD1. The nucleotides are TGTGCCACAAAGTCCCACGGGGGGGACAGGCAAGCTTTCTTT. This yields the protein CATKSHGGDRQAFF.